This TCR beta chain was found in a study of T cells expressing NK-cell markers. Looking at the study overall: Sorted CD3+CD56-NKG2C+, CD3+CD56+NKG2C- and CD3+CD56+NKG2C+ T cells were the source of the TCR beta repertoires.

Per the germline V gene, CDR1 is SGHKS and CDR2 is YYEKEE (reference sequence). This CDR3 is 16 amino acids long. Beta-chain TCR cDNA was generated via 5'RACE template switching with UMIs. Following a re-call of the 5' RACE reads, TCRdb has one entry per CDR3 protein and lacks DNA. The record lists roughly 180,000 distinct CDR3 sequences, of which the ten most abundant hold around 18%. Sequenced material: blood T cells: a sorted CD56 or NKG2C T cell subset, CD4+ or CD8+ T cells, or bulk PBMC T cells (not recorded which). The rearrangement links TRBV5-5 to TRBJ2-2; as DNA is missing, the TRBD2 call by TCRdb cannot be tested. The clonotype originates from a woman between 18 and 70 years old in good health. The CDR3 sequence is CASRQTSDTRTGELFF.